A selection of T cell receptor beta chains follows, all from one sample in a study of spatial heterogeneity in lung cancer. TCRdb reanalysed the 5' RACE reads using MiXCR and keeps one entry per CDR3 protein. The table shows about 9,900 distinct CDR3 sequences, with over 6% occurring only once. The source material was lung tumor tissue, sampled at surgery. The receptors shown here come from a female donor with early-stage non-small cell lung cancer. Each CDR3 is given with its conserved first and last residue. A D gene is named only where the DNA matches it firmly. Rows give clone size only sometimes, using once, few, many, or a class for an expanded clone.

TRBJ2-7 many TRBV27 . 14 CASSNRADSYEQYF TGTGCCAGCAGTAACAGGGCCGACTCCTACGAGCAGTACTTC
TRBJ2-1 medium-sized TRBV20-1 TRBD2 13 CSASDGGANEQFF TGCAGTGCTAGTGACGGGGGGGCCAATGAGCAGTTCTTC
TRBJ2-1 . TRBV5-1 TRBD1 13 CASSFNTGDEQFF TGCGCCAGCAGCTTTAACACAGGGGATGAGCAGTTCTTC
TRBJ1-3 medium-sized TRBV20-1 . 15 CSARDEGYSGNTIYF TGCAGTGCTAGAGATGAGGGCTACTCTGGAAACACCATATATTTT
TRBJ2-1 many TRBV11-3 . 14 CASSLGAASAEQFF TGTGCCAGCAGCTTAGGAGCGGCGTCGGCTGAGCAGTTCTTC
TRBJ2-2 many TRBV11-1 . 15 CASSLVAGNSGELFF TGTGCCAGCAGCTTAGTAGCCGGGAATTCCGGGGAGCTGTTTTTT
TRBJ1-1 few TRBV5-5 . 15 CASSSNPGTNTEAFF TGTGCCAGCAGCTCAAATCCGGGGACGAACACTGAAGCTTTCTTT
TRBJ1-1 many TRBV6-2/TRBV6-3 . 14 CASSYKGSDTEAFF TGTGCCAGCAGTTACAAAGGGTCAGACACTGAAGCTTTCTTT
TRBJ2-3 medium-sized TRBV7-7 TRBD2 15 CASSPTSGMTDTQYF TGTGCCAGCAGCCCTACTAGCGGGATGACAGATACGCAGTATTTT
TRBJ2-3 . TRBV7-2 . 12 CASSHRTDTQYF TGTGCCAGCAGCCACCGCACAGATACGCAGTATTTT
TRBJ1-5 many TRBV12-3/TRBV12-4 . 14 CASSPGGSSQPQHF TGTGCCAGCAGTCCTGGAGGTTCGAGTCAGCCCCAGCATTTT